This T cell receptor (beta chain) stems from a study of cytomegalovirus exposure and HLA in healthy donors. Study-wide points: Sequencing probably produced one cluster of sequence variants that were highly shared. Most TCR beta V segments were productive about 90% or about 30% of the time in an earlier analysis. The study recorded 150 to 200 TCR beta chains that were cytomegalovirus-associated. The Asian-associated ancestry cluster reportedly had fewer N-insertions than the approximately 670-donor mean in a later analysis.

This CDR3 comprises 13 residues. Between the trimmed V and J ends, which lost 5 bases and 5 bases, there was a span of 13 bases. CDR1 is GTSNPN and CDR2 is SVGIG in the germline V gene (reference sequence). Researchers ran the PCR with 60 Vbeta and 13 Jbeta primers. Libraries were prepared by immunoSEQ multiplex PCR; TCRdb keeps only in-frame clonotypes and omits some of them. The sample shows more than 140,000 clones, 60% to 80% of them seen only once. On this clone: Its antigen remains unidentified.

J is TRBJ1-5 and V is TRBV30, with D possibly TRBD1 on 6 matching bases. Sequencing was performed on PBMCs. The sequence was collected from a male donor in good health and CMV-seronegative. The DNA for the CDR3 is TGTGCCTGGGCAGGGGAGTCCGATCAGCCCCAGCATTTT. Its protein product is CAWAGESDQPQHF.